The 12 T cell receptor beta chains below come from one sample, sequenced in a study of T-cell reconstitution after alpha-beta-depleted transplantation in children. Study-level points and caveats: Reported findings indicate that, about two months after transplant, alpha-beta T cells came from several hundred expanded clones, which were derived from non-depleted graft cells.

Construction of the TCRbeta library involved unique molecular identifiers. TCRdb itself ran the PCR reads through MiXCR, one entry per CDR3 protein. The data contain fewer than 35,000 distinct CDR3 sequences, nearly 6.5% of them seen just once; the ten biggest clones take up 25% to 30%. Their antigen targets remain unknown. The sequencing here drew on peripheral blood, taken 60 days after TCRalphabeta/CD19-depleted stem cell transplant. Receptors originate from a child under two years old who had a stem cell transplant for acute myeloid leukemia, so the T cells may come from the graft donor.

There are many counts of this clonotype. The chain joins TRBV7-9 to TRBJ2-1; 10 bases match TRBD2. CDR3 length: 15 amino acids. Losses at the gene ends were 3 bases for V and 4 bases for J; bases not matched to a gene: 3. Germline values: CDR1 SEHNR, CDR2 FQNEAQ (reference sequence). DNA of the CDR3: TGTGCCAGCAGCTTTTCTAGCGGGGGTTACAATGAGCAGTTCTTC. It is translated as CASSFSSGGYNEQFF.

The chain joins TRBV19 to TRBJ1-2, with D tentatively TRBD1 (5 bases). Deletions cut 3 bases from V and 0 bases from J, with 5 bases between. CDR3 size: 13 residues. Germline assignment: CDR1 LNHDA and CDR2 SQIVND (reference sequence). The CDR3 DNA reads as TGTGCCAGTAGTATGACAGCTAACTATGGCTACACCTTC. The encoded protein is CASSMTANYGYTF.

The sample holds many counts of this clonotype. The V call is TRBV28, the J call TRBJ2-7; D gene ambiguous. The CDR3 extends over 18 amino acids. Trimming removed 5 bases from V and 0 bases from J, with 23 bases in between. Germline assignment: CDR1 MDHEN and CDR2 SYDVKM. Here the CDR3 DNA reads TGTGCCAGCAGTGCGTATATGCCCCCCGTACAGTTCTCCTACGAGCAGTACTTC. It encodes CASSAYMPPVQFSYEQYF.

The chain is built from TRBV7-8 and TRBJ2-2; 8 nucleotides match TRBD2. Germline CDR1 reads SGHVS; CDR2 reads FQNEAQ. The CDR3 loop spans 17 amino acids. Trimming at V came to 6 bases and at J to 2 bases, leaving 11 bases not matched to a gene. The CDR3 DNA sequence: TGTGCCAGCAGACCGACCGGGGGGGCCGGAAACACCGGGGAGCTGTTTTTT. Protein product: CASRPTGGAGNTGELFF. Filled out from reference TRBV7-8 and TRBJ2-2, the complete variable domain reads GAGVSQSPRYKVAKRGQDVALRCDPISGHVSLFWYQQALGQGPEFLTYFQNEAQLDKSGLPSDRFFAERPEGSVSTLKIQRTQQEDSAVYLCASRPTGGAGNTGELFFGEGSRLTVL.

This clonotype was seen at least ten times. The chain employs TRBV12-3 or TRBV12-4 and TRBJ2-5; D is possibly TRBD1 or TRBD2 (6 bases each). The CDR3 extends over 13 amino acids. V dropped 5 bases and J dropped 4 bases, with 11 bases sitting between them. This chain's CDR3 is CASSPRGLETQYF. The DNA of the CDR3 is TGTGCCAGCAGTCCCCGGGGGCTAGAGACCCAGTACTTC.

This clonotype is judged medium-sized. The genes are TRBV27 and TRBJ2-2; D is unresolved. Germline CDR1 is MNHEY and CDR2 is SMNVEV (reference sequence). The CDR3 runs 13 residues. Trimming removed 5 bases at V and 6 bases at J, with 10 bases between. The CDR3 region is CASSLMLAGELFF. The CDR3 DNA sequence: TGTGCCAGCAGTCTAATGCTGGCCGGGGAGCTGTTTTTT.

This clonotype appeared many times. V and J are TRBV12-3 or TRBV12-4 and TRBJ2-1; TRBD2 agrees at 11 bases. V shed 4 bases, J shed 0 bases, and the junction held 14 bases outside the gene matches. The CDR3 sequence is 20 residues long. CDR3 amino acids: CASSWEASGRTFVSYNEQFF. In nucleotides, the CDR3 is TGTGCCAGCAGTTGGGAGGCTAGCGGGAGGACCTTCGTCTCCTACAATGAGCAGTTCTTC.

This clonotype was observed many times. V is TRBV7-9 and J is TRBJ1-5; 9 nucleotides match TRBD1. The length of the CDR3 is 15 residues. V trimming: 1 base; J trimming: 6 bases; junction bases outside the gene matches: 4. From germline, CDR1 is SEHNR and CDR2 FQNEAQ (reference sequence). The CDR3 reads CASSLGQGEGQPQHF. In nucleotides, the CDR3 is TGTGCCAGCAGCTTAGGACAGGGGGAGGGTCAGCCCCAGCATTTT.

The table lists this clonotype with many counts. This chain joins TRBV15 and TRBJ1-1, with D hard to call. The germline V gene encodes CDR1 LNHNV and CDR2 YYDKDF (reference sequence). The V and J ends lost 0 bases and 7 bases respectively, with 12 bases between them. The length of the CDR3 is 14 residues. CDR3 region: CATSRDRTEFEAFF. CDR3 sequence (DNA): TGTGCCACCAGCAGAGATCGGACGGAATTTGAAGCTTTCTTT.

This clonotype is deemed medium-sized. This rearrangement joins TRBV28 to TRBJ2-2; D possibly corresponds to TRBD1 (6 bases). This CDR3 spans 16 amino acids. Germline values: CDR1 MDHEN, CDR2 SYDVKM. Trimming took off 4 bases at V and 2 bases at J, with 14 bases between the two ends. CDR3 amino acids: CASSWVTGANTGELFF. CDR3 nucleotide sequence: TGTGCCAGCAGTTGGGTGACAGGAGCTAACACCGGGGAGCTGTTTTTT.

Details on this clonotype: A much larger clone lies one base from this, so it may be a read error. V and J are TRBV4-3 and TRBJ1-1; 11 bases map to TRBD1. The CDR3 is 16 amino acids. CDR1 is LGHNA and CDR2 is YSLEER in the germline V gene. For the CDR3, the DNA is TGCGCCAGCAGCCAAACTATCCGGGACAGGGGGAGTGAAGCTTCCTTT. Residues: CASSQTIRDRGSEASF.

This clonotype was picked up many times. The J gene is TRBJ2-1, the V gene TRBV7-9; 8 nucleotides agree with TRBD2. The CDR3 sequence is 16 residues long. The junction had 9 bases not matched to a gene; V was cut back by 5 bases and J by 3 bases. CDR1 is SEHNR and CDR2 is FQNEAQ in the germline V gene (reference sequence). CDR3 DNA sequence: TGTGCCAGCAGCCGGGGGGGAGCGGGACTCTACAATGAGCAGTTCTTC. Residues: CASSRGGAGLYNEQFF.